The 31 T cell receptor beta chains below all came from one sample that was sequenced in a study of T cell clusters in autoimmune cytopenias. One tube held mixed TRB-A and TRB-B primer pools for touch-down PCR. Reanalyzing the multiplex PCR reads, TCRdb keeps one entry per CDR3 protein, without DNA. The sample holds about 2,000 distinct CDR3 sequences. Some 40,000 genome equivalents of blood DNA were amplified for TRB. Sequencing used peripheral blood. Receptors were obtained from a human donor with an autoimmune cytopenia or autoimmune hepatitis (not recorded which).

This clonotype registers medium-sized by frequency. The chain carries TRBV30 and TRBJ2-3; the TRBD2 assignment by TCRdb is unverifiable without DNA. This CDR3 region has 14 residues. In germline, CDR1 is GTSNPN, CDR2 SVGIG (reference sequence). The CDR3: CAWSFSGGADTQYF.

This clonotype shows up as medium-sized by frequency. The chain employs TRBV27 and TRBJ2-3; lacking DNA, the TRBD2 call made by TCRdb goes unchecked. Per the germline V gene, CDR1 is MNHEY and CDR2 is SMNVEV (reference sequence). CDR3 size: 15 residues. CDR3 protein: CASGLAGTSTDTQYF.

This clonotype ranks as medium-sized in terms of frequency. CDR3 sequence reads: CASSAIGGGSPLHF. The chain recombines TRBV12-3 or TRBV12-4 with TRBJ1-6; TCRdb picks TRBD1, but there is no DNA to check that call. The CDR3 has 14 residues.

This clonotype is called medium-sized based on its frequency. The chain joins TRBV5-6 to TRBJ1-5; TCRdb lists TRBD1, though no DNA is available to test this call. The CDR3 contains 16 residues. Germline values: CDR1 SGHDT, CDR2 YYEEEE. CDR3 protein: CASSLGAGGRNRPQHF.

By frequency, this clonotype registers medium-sized (0.01 to 0.1%). The chain has TRBV20-1 and TRBJ1-4; TCRdb designates TRBD1, a call that cannot be tested without DNA. The CDR3 spans 14 residues. Germline-derived CDR1 and CDR2 are DFQATT and SNEGSKA (reference sequence). CDR3 in amino acids: CSATTGALNEKLFF.

This clonotype is identified as medium-sized from frequency. CDR3 in amino acids: CASSPGGAGDNEQFF. The chain links TRBV7-2 to TRBJ2-1; TCRdb returns TRBD1, unconfirmable since there is no DNA. This CDR3 comprises 15 residues. Looked up from germline, CDR1 is SGHTA and CDR2 is FQGNSA.

Its frequency marks this clonotype as medium-sized (0.01 to 0.1%). The chain recombines TRBV5-6 with TRBJ2-3; as DNA is missing, the TRBD2 call by TCRdb cannot be tested. The CDR3 has 14 residues. The germline gives CDR1 SGHDT, CDR2 YYEEEE. This chain's CDR3 is CASSYSGVTDTQYF.

The rearrangement uses TRBV12-3 or TRBV12-4 and TRBJ2-1. This CDR3 has 15 residues. CDR3 region: CASSLGGGPYNEQFF.

The chain is built from TRBV10-2 and TRBJ1-1. The CDR3 runs to 15 residues. The germline CDR1 and CDR2 sequences are WSHSY and SAAADI. CDR3 region: CASSERRQRNTEAFF.

This rearrangement joins TRBV29-1 to TRBJ1-1. CDR1 and CDR2 from the germline V gene are SQVTM and ANQGSEA. The CDR3 has 12 amino acids. The CDR3 spells CSVAVGNTEAFF.

This clonotype is medium-sized by frequency. The chain employs TRBV20-1 and TRBJ2-2. This CDR3 is built from 16 residues. Germline V gene lookup returns CDR1 DFQATT and CDR2 SNEGSKA (reference sequence). CDR3 sequence: CSARDRMGKKTGELFF.

This clonotype is labeled medium-sized based on frequency. CDR3 sequence reads: CAISESGLRRRRENEAFF. The chain couples TRBV10-3 to TRBJ1-1. Germline V lookup: CDR1 ENHRY, CDR2 SYGVKD. The CDR3 covers 18 residues.

This clonotype is called medium-sized based on its frequency. The rearrangement joins TRBV15 to TRBJ2-4; the D gene TCRdb calls, TRBD1, cannot be checked with no DNA. Germline-derived CDR1 and CDR2 are LNHNV and YYDKDF (reference sequence). This CDR3 has 16 amino acids. This chain's CDR3 is CATSRDGTGGGNIQYF. Complete variable domain (other parts from reference TRBV15 and TRBJ2-4): DAMVIQNPRYQVTQFGKPVTLSCSQTLNHNVMYWYQQKSSQAPKLLFHYYDKDFNNEADTPDNFQSRRPNTSFCFLDIRSPGLGDTAMYLCATSRDGTGGGNIQYFGAGTRLSVL.

This CDR3 is CASTSTQYYGYTF. The gene calls are TRBV28 and TRBJ1-2. CDR3 length: 13 amino acids. Germline CDR1 MDHEN, CDR2 SYDVKM.

By frequency, this clonotype registers large. The rearrangement joins TRBV30 to TRBJ1-5. This CDR3 region has 16 residues. CDR1 is GTSNPN, CDR2 SVGIG, per germline (reference sequence). CDR3 in amino acids: CAWSVRDVGRNQPQHF. The full variable domain, with the rest looked up from reference TRBV30 and TRBJ1-5, is SQTIHQWPATLVQPVGSPLSLECTVEGTSNPNLYWYRQAAGRGLQLLFYSVGIGQISSEVPQNLSASRPQDRQFILSSKKLLLSDSGFYLCAWSVRDVGRNQPQHFGDGTRLSIL.

This chain joins TRBV20-1 and TRBJ2-5; the D call of TRBD2 rests on TCRdb alone, since no DNA is present to check it. The CDR3 is 14 residues long. Germline loops: CDR1 DFQATT, CDR2 SNEGSKA (reference sequence). CDR3: CSARDEGLQETQYF.

Judged by frequency, this clonotype is medium-sized. The V and J genes are TRBV18 and TRBJ1-1; TCRdb indicates TRBD1, and absent DNA this call remains unverified. Germline loops: CDR1 KGHSH, CDR2 LQKENI. This CDR3 region has 13 residues. The CDR3 reads CASSPKRGREAFF.

Measured by frequency, this clonotype is medium-sized. The chain joins TRBV20-1 to TRBJ1-1; absent DNA, TCRdb's TRBD1 call cannot be checked. CDR3 length: 13 residues. Germline values: CDR1 DFQATT, CDR2 SNEGSKA (reference sequence). The CDR3 sequence: CSAREGQNTEAFF.

According to its frequency, this clonotype is medium-sized. This sequence joins TRBV12-3 or TRBV12-4 and TRBJ1-5; the TCRdb D gene call, TRBD1, has no DNA to confirm it. The CDR3 is 14 residues long. The CDR3 spells CASSFTDGGQPQHF.

By frequency, this clonotype registers medium-sized (0.01 to 0.1%). The chain is built from TRBV12-3 or TRBV12-4 and TRBJ1-5; the TCRdb call, TRBD1, lacks DNA for checking. The CDR3 is 14 amino acids. The CDR3 protein is CASSHGQGAQPQHF.

The rearrangement joins TRBV19 to TRBJ2-3; TCRdb picks TRBD1, but there is no DNA to check that call. Germline V lookup: CDR1 LNHDA, CDR2 SQIVND (reference sequence). The CDR3 consists of 14 residues. This CDR3 is CASTGTGGTDTQYF.

Frequency places this clonotype as large (0.1 to 1%). The chain links TRBV15 to TRBJ1-2. In germline, CDR1 is LNHNV, CDR2 YYDKDF (reference sequence). The CDR3 contains 13 residues. The CDR3 loop reads CATSSGWARGYTF.

The V gene is TRBV19, the J gene TRBJ2-3; TCRdb gives TRBD2 as the D gene, but with no DNA this cannot be confirmed. Germline loops: CDR1 LNHDA, CDR2 SQIVND (reference sequence). The CDR3 runs to 18 residues. Here the CDR3 reads CASSPGTSGGPGTDTQYF.

This clonotype is labeled large based on frequency. The V gene is TRBV7-9, the J gene TRBJ2-2; TCRdb selects TRBD1, and the lack of DNA leaves this call unchecked. The V gene's germline CDR1 is SEHNR and CDR2 FQNEAQ (reference sequence). The CDR3 totals 15 residues. CDR3 amino acids: CASSLASWGTGELFF.

This clonotype shows up as large (0.1 to 1%) by frequency. The chain combines TRBV6-2 or TRBV6-3 with TRBJ2-7. The germline V gene has CDR1 MNHEY and CDR2 SVGEGT. This CDR3 has 15 residues. CDR3 sequence reads: CASSYSRATRYEQYF.

This clonotype is called large based on its frequency. The chain links TRBV29-1 to TRBJ2-1. Germline CDR1 reads SQVTM; CDR2 reads ANQGSEA. The CDR3 runs 13 residues. The CDR3 loop is CSVEGLAVSEQFF.

This rearrangement joins TRBV6-5 to TRBJ1-1; with no DNA, the TCRdb D assignment of TRBD1 cannot be verified. CDR1 is MNHEY and CDR2 is SVGAGI in the germline V gene. There are 15 residues in the CDR3. CDR3: CASSLEQGGNTEAFF.

This clonotype is deemed medium-sized by its frequency. The chain uses TRBV7-2 and TRBJ2-2; lacking DNA, the TRBD2 call made by TCRdb goes unchecked. Germline V lookup: CDR1 SGHTA, CDR2 FQGNSA. The CDR3 is 17 amino acids. The CDR3 spells CASSRNDGGALTGELFF. Based on the CDR3 plus reference TRBV7-2 and TRBJ2-2, the full variable domain is GAGVSQSPSNKVTEKGKDVELRCDPISGHTALYWYRQSLGQGLEFLIYFQGNSAPDKSGLPSDRFSAERTGGSVSTLTIQRTQQEDSAVYLCASSRNDGGALTGELFFGEGSRLTVL.

J is TRBJ2-3 and V is TRBV7-2; TCRdb outputs TRBD1, but without DNA this stays unchecked. The V gene's germline CDR1 is SGHTA and CDR2 FQGNSA. CDR3 length equals 15 residues. CDR3 sequence: CASSLDLTGTDTQYF.

V is TRBV5-5 and J is TRBJ1-2; TCRdb names TRBD1, which stays unverified in the absence of DNA. Germline V lookup: CDR1 SGHKS, CDR2 YYEKEE (reference sequence). CDR3 size: 12 residues. CDR3 loop: CASSSRTGGYTF.

The chain recombines TRBV5-1 with TRBJ2-1. This CDR3 comprises 13 residues. Germline V lookup: CDR1 SGHRS, CDR2 YFSETQ. CDR3 loop: CASSLRVAREQFF.